This TCR beta chain was profiled in a study of T cells in Graves' hyperthyroidism and ophthalmopathy. There were TCR beta CDR3 regions amplified from RNA transcripts. HTBI primers were the set used in a first-round RT-PCR of the TCR CDR3. One entry per CDR3 protein, called by TCRdb with MiXCR from the multiplex PCR reads. This sample has just over 550,000 distinct CDR3 sequences; around 46% occur once, and the top ten carry about 7.9%. Germline-derived CDR1 and CDR2 are MNHNS and SASEGT. The CDR3 extends over 13 amino acids. Trimming removed 6 bases at V and 10 bases at J, with 15 bases between. The sequence came from a woman between 18 and 29 years old with Graves' hyperthyroidism. Material for sequencing was peripheral blood or thyroid tissue (not recorded which). V and J are TRBV6-1 and TRBJ1-4; TRBD1 is a possible D gene (5 bases). CDR3 in amino acids: CASRIDSFSKLFF. The CDR3 coding sequence is TGTGCCAGCAGAATAGACAGTTTTTCAAAACTGTTTTTT.